Each of the 12 T cell receptor beta chains below was sequenced from the same sample in a study of cytomegalovirus exposure and HLA in healthy donors listed by TCRdb under 2017. Libraries were constructed by the immunoSEQ multiplex PCR assay. The multiplex PCR relied on a mix of 60 forward primers for TCR Vbeta segments and 13 reverse primers for TCR Jbeta segments. Sourced from immuneACCESS, this table was stored by TCRdb with only in-frame sequences that have V and J called. A share of the clones is absent; for the studies checked, an unresolved V gene accounts for under half, and the remainder has no known explanation. This sample holds 150,000 to 200,000 clones; 65% to 80% were observed only once. Jointly, the top ten make up approximately 4.6% of the sample. Sequenced: PBMCs. The receptor set was obtained from a man between 18 and 29 years old in good health and CMV-seropositive.

The genes are TRBV5-1 and TRBJ2-5, with TRBD2 as a possible D gene (6 bases). Germline assignment: CDR1 SGHRS and CDR2 YFSETQ. Trimming took off 0 bases at V and 2 bases at J, with 20 bases between the two ends. CDR3 length: 18 residues. The CDR3 protein is CASSLGSLASEGQETQYF. CDR3 nucleotide sequence: TGCGCCAGCAGCTTGGGGTCCCTCGCTAGCGAGGGGCAAGAGACCCAGTACTTC.

V gene TRBV5-4 combines with J gene TRBJ1-1, with D hard to call. The CDR3 totals 13 residues. V lost 0 bases and J 4 bases, leaving 7 bases between the germline ends. In germline, CDR1 is SGHNT, CDR2 YYREEE (reference sequence). Here the CDR3 reads CASSLVQSTEAFF. The CDR3 DNA reads TGTGCCAGCAGCTTGGTACAGAGCACTGAAGCTTTCTTT.

The V call is TRBV7-9, the J call TRBJ1-4; D call uncertain. Germline assignment: CDR1 SEHNR and CDR2 FQNEAQ (reference sequence). Trimming pared 9 bases from V and 4 bases from J, leaving 12 bases between. There are 13 residues in the CDR3. CDR3 DNA: TGTGCCAGTTTAGAGGGAGATAATGAAAAACTGTTTTTT. Translating it yields CASLEGDNEKLFF.

V gene TRBV14 combines with J gene TRBJ2-5; 8 bases align to TRBD2. V trimming: 3 bases; J trimming: 2 bases; junction bases outside the gene matches: 8. Germline CDR1 reads SGHDN; CDR2 reads FVKESK. The CDR3 totals 16 residues. CDR3 in amino acids: CASSQSFGGAQETQYF. For the CDR3, the DNA is TGTGCCAGCAGCCAGAGCTTCGGGGGGGCTCAAGAGACCCAGTACTTC.

This clone was counted once. The rearrangement joins TRBV4-1 to TRBJ2-2, with D perhaps matching TRBD1 (6 bases). The germline V gene has CDR1 MGHRA and CDR2 YSYEKL. V was cut by 0 bases and J by 0 bases, with 17 bases left in between. This CDR3 contains 19 residues. In DNA form, the CDR3 reads TGCGCCAGCAGCCAAGACCCGGACAGATTACTTCCGAACACCGGGGAGCTGTTTTTT. It yields the protein CASSQDPDRLLPNTGELFF.

This clone has only a few counts. The CDR3 region is CASSLPDRSSYNEQFF. The CDR3 DNA is TGTGCCAGCAGTTTGCCAGACAGGAGCTCCTACAATGAGCAGTTCTTC. This chain links TRBV27 with TRBJ2-1; maybe TRBD1 (6 bases). CDR3 length equals 16 residues. The germline gives CDR1 MNHEY, CDR2 SMNVEV (reference sequence). V gave up 3 bases and J gave up 0 bases, with 12 bases separating them.

This clone was counted only a few times. V usage is TRBV27 and J usage is TRBJ2-7, with 7 positions matching TRBD1. CDR3 length: 14 residues. From germline, CDR1 is MNHEY and CDR2 SMNVEV (reference sequence). V lost 5 bases and J lost 2; bases outside the gene matches: 6. The CDR3 nucleotides read TGTGCCAGCAGTCCTCGGACAGGAGCCTACGAGCAGTACGTC. Encoded protein: CASSPRTGAYEQYV.

This chain uses TRBV5-1 with TRBJ2-7, with D possibly being TRBD1 (6 bases). This CDR3 comprises 14 residues. The V gene lost 3 bases and the J gene lost 2 bases, with 12 bases spanning the gap. Germline CDR1 and CDR2: SGHRS and YFSETQ. CDR3: CASSSQGLPYEQYV. CDR3 DNA sequence: TGCGCCAGCAGCTCCCAGGGGTTACCCTACGAGCAGTACGTC.

The chain carries TRBV5-4 and TRBJ1-2, with TRBD1 as a possible D gene (6 bases). Trimming shortened V by 9 bases and J by 5 bases, and 26 bases separated the two germline ends. This CDR3 has 16 residues. Germline V gives CDR1 SGHNT, CDR2 YYREEE (reference sequence). CDR3 sequence: CATHLKSGALGYGYTF. In nucleotides, the CDR3 is TGTGCCACCCATTTAAAGTCAGGGGCGCTAGGGTATGGCTACACCTTC.

The table lists this clone with many counts. The V gene is TRBV9, the J gene TRBJ1-1; D is possibly TRBD1 (5 bases). From germline, CDR1 is SGDLS and CDR2 YYNGEE. Trimming shortened V by 6 bases and J by 8 bases, and 14 bases separated the two germline ends. This CDR3 region has 12 residues. Here the CDR3 DNA reads TGTGCCAGCACCAGTAGGGGAGGGGAAGCTTTCTTT. It translates to CASTSRGGEAFF. The full variable domain, completed using reference TRBV9 and TRBJ1-1, is DSGVTQTPKHLITATGQRVTLRCSPRSGDLSVYWYQQSLDQGLQFLIQYYNGEERAKGNILERFSAQQFPDLHSELNLSSLELGDSALYFCASTSRGGEAFFGQGTRLTVV.

This chain's CDR3 is CASSRTGVSSEAFF. CDR3 DNA: TGCGCCAGCAGCCGGACAGGGGTGTCTTCTGAAGCTTTCTTT. V usage is TRBV5-1 and J usage is TRBJ1-1; TRBD1 matches at 9 bases. V dropped 4 bases and J dropped 6; count of bases not matched to a gene: 7. The length of the CDR3 is 14 residues. Germline V lookup: CDR1 SGHRS, CDR2 YFSETQ.

V usage is TRBV2 and J usage is TRBJ1-5; TRBD1 aligns across 7 bases. Losses at the gene ends were 6 bases for V and 7 bases for J; bases not matched to a gene: 12. CDR3 length: 15 residues. Germline CDR1 is SNHLY and CDR2 is FYNNEI. CDR3 coding DNA: TGTGCCAGCAGCGGAGAAAGGGGGCGAGAGCAGCCCCAGCATTTT. It specifies CASSGERGREQPQHF.